The 22 T cell receptor beta chains in this list originate from one sample, sequenced in a study of blood T cell repertoires in COVID-19. Produced via immunoSEQ multiplex PCR; TCRdb's table is partial and in-frame only. There are 70,000 to 75,000 clones in the sample; over 85% occur only once, and roughly a tenth lies in the top ten. The specimen was peripheral blood. Receptors originate from a human donor in a cohort sampled during active COVID-19.

This CDR3 reads CASSFIRDSYNEQFF. The DNA for the CDR3 is TGTGCCAGCAGTTTCATCAGGGATTCCTACAATGAGCAGTTCTTC. The chain joins TRBV28 to TRBJ2-1, with D perhaps TRBD1 (5 bases). Between the trimmed V and J ends, which lost 3 bases and 1 base, there was a span of 10 bases. Per germline, CDR1 MDHEN and CDR2 SYDVKM. CDR3 length: 15 amino acids.

The V call is TRBV7-8, the J call TRBJ2-3; 8 nucleotides line up with TRBD2. The junction had 6 bases not matched to a gene; V was cut back by 5 bases and J by 5 bases. This CDR3 has 14 residues. Germline V gene sequence: CDR1 SGHVS, CDR2 FQNEAQ. CDR3 in DNA: TGTGCCAGCAGCCCCGGGAGGGCCATAGATACGCAGTATTTT. Protein: CASSPGRAIDTQYF.

CDR3 amino acids: CASSLGGDQDTQYF. The CDR3, as DNA: TGTGCCAGCAGCTTAGGCGGAGACCAGGATACGCAGTATTTT. J is TRBJ2-3 and V is TRBV7-2; no definite D call. The CDR3 consists of 14 residues. CDR1 is SGHTA, CDR2 FQGNSA, per germline. The V end was cut by 1 base, the J end by 6 bases, with 11 bases between.

This chain links TRBV4-3 with TRBJ2-3; 9 bases are shared with TRBD2. Per the germline V gene, CDR1 is LGHNA and CDR2 is YSLEER. The V segment lost 1 base and the J segment 3 bases; nucleotides outside the gene matches: 5. The CDR3 length is 16 residues. DNA for the CDR3: TGCGCCAGCAGCCAAGGAGCGGGAGGTCCAACAGATACGCAGTATTTT. It is translated as CASSQGAGGPTDTQYF.

This chain joins TRBV11-2 and TRBJ1-1, with D tentatively TRBD1 (5 bases). The V gene lost 5 bases and the J gene lost 4 bases, with 14 bases spanning the gap. From germline, CDR1 is SGHAT and CDR2 FQNNGV. This CDR3 is built from 14 residues. CDR3 bases: TGTGCCAGCAGCCCGTTCCCCAGGGTCACTGAAGCTTTCTTT. This codes for CASSPFPRVTEAFF.

J is TRBJ2-5 and V is TRBV5-4, with 11 nucleotides matching TRBD2. Germline values: CDR1 SGHNT, CDR2 YYREEE (reference sequence). The J segment lost 5 bases and the V segment lost 1 base, leaving 7 bases of the junction unmatched. The CDR3 totals 16 residues. Written as DNA, the CDR3 is TGTGCCAGCAGCTTGTCCCTAGCGGGGGGCGGGGAGACCCAGTACTTC. Translated: CASSLSLAGGGETQYF.

This chain connects TRBV11-1 to TRBJ2-1, with a weak D call TRBD2 (6 bases). V was shortened by 7 bases and J by 7 bases, with 23 bases between the two germline ends. The germline gives CDR1 SGHAT, CDR2 FQDESV (reference sequence). This CDR3 spans 16 amino acids. Here the CDR3 DNA reads TGTGCCAGCACCCAAAGCTTCTACAGCGGGTATAATGAGCAGTTCTTC. It specifies CASTQSFYSGYNEQFF.

This rearrangement joins TRBV19 to TRBJ1-1; D possibly corresponds to TRBD1 (6 bases). The germline V gene encodes CDR1 LNHDA and CDR2 SQIVND (reference sequence). The CDR3 is made up of 14 amino acids. V lost 4 bases to trimming and J lost 1 base, with 10 bases between them. Here the CDR3 DNA reads TGTGCCAGTAGTAGGACAGATTGGAACACTGAAGCTTTCTTT. Residues: CASSRTDWNTEAFF.

The chain recombines TRBV5-4 with TRBJ2-1, with 11 bases aligning to TRBD2. Germline V gene sequence: CDR1 SGHNT, CDR2 YYREEE (reference sequence). This CDR3 is 19 amino acids long. V shed 5 bases and J 2 bases; nucleotides not matched to a gene: 15. DNA of the CDR3: TGTGCCAGCAGTCTAGCACTAACTAGCGGGAGTATCGCCTACAATGAGCAGTTCTTC. This translates into CASSLALTSGSIAYNEQFF.

V usage is TRBV7-2 and J usage is TRBJ2-1, with D possibly being TRBD2 (5 bases). CDR3 length: 15 amino acids. Deletions cut 7 bases from V and 4 bases from J, with 17 bases between. Per the germline V gene, CDR1 is SGHTA and CDR2 is FQGNSA. The CDR3 here is CASTVTSLGYNEQFF. For the CDR3, the DNA is TGTGCCAGCACCGTAACTAGTTTAGGTTACAATGAGCAGTTCTTC.

The genes are TRBV7-8 and TRBJ2-5, with 15 bases fitting TRBD2. In germline, CDR1 is SGHVS, CDR2 FQNEAQ. V gave up 5 bases and J gave up 0 bases; unmatched junction bases: 7. CDR3 size: 18 residues. In DNA form, the CDR3 reads TGTGCCAGCAGCCCTCGGACTAGCGGGAGGGAATACCAAGAGACCCAGTACTTC. Translation: CASSPRTSGREYQETQYF.

This chain uses TRBV7-2 with TRBJ2-7, with 16 bases matching TRBD2. Germline assignment: CDR1 SGHTA and CDR2 FQGNSA. The CDR3 totals 19 residues. The J segment lost 2 bases and the V segment lost 0 bases, leaving 7 bases of the junction unmatched. CDR3 loop: CASSLALGLAGGPTYEQYF. Here the CDR3 DNA reads TGTGCCAGCAGCTTAGCTTTGGGACTAGCGGGAGGGCCTACCTACGAGCAGTACTTC.

This sequence joins TRBV10-3 and TRBJ2-7; 11 positions agree with TRBD1. The ends lost 3 bases at V and 11 bases at J; junction bases unmatched: 3. The germline CDR1 and CDR2 sequences are ENHRY and SYGVKD. CDR3 length: 12 residues. In nucleotides, the CDR3 is TGTGCCATCAGTGACCCGGGACAGGGGGAGTACTTC. Translated, it gives CAISDPGQGEYF.

This rearrangement joins TRBV24-1 to TRBJ2-1, with TRBD1 matching over 8 bases. The CDR3 extends over 14 amino acids. V lost 4 bases, J lost 5 bases, and 3 bases stayed unmatched. Germline V gives CDR1 KGHDR, CDR2 SFDVKD. The DNA for the CDR3 is TGTGCCACCAGTGACCCGGGACAGGACAATGAGCAGTTCTTC. Protein product: CATSDPGQDNEQFF.

This chain uses TRBV27 with TRBJ2-3, with 7 bases lining up with TRBD1. Per germline, CDR1 MNHEY and CDR2 SMNVEV (reference sequence). This CDR3 has 17 residues. V lost 6 bases and J lost 6; bases outside the gene matches: 18. The CDR3 region is CASRPLTKNRGVDTQYF. The CDR3, as DNA: TGTGCCAGCAGACCACTTACCAAAAACAGGGGCGTGGATACGCAGTATTTT.

The chain carries TRBV7-9 and TRBJ1-3, with 7 bases matching TRBD1. V shed 4 bases, J shed 2 bases, and the junction held 11 bases outside the gene matches. CDR3 length: 17 residues. The germline gives CDR1 SEHNR, CDR2 FQNEAQ (reference sequence). The CDR3 sequence is CASSYTHLGQAGNTIYF. CDR3 DNA sequence: TGTGCCAGCAGCTACACACACCTAGGACAGGCTGGAAACACCATATATTTT.

CDR3 amino acids: CASSDGGSDGTDTQYF. The CDR3 DNA sequence: TGTGCCAGCAGTGACGGGGGGAGTGATGGCACAGATACGCAGTATTTT. The chain is built from TRBV6-4 and TRBJ2-3; a possible D gene is TRBD2 (6 bases). This CDR3 comprises 16 residues. Per germline, CDR1 MRHNA and CDR2 SNTAGT. Trimming removed 2 bases at V and 1 base at J, with 13 bases between.

The table lists this clone with a few counts. CDR3 sequence (DNA): TGTGCCAGCAGCGCCGGGACACGAGTGTGGGAGACCCAGTACTTC. It yields the protein CASSAGTRVWETQYF. The gene calls are TRBV7-2 and TRBJ2-5; D perhaps matches TRBD1 (6 bases). V lost 5 bases to trimming and J lost 5 bases, with 18 bases between them. The V gene's germline CDR1 is SGHTA and CDR2 FQGNSA. The CDR3 totals 15 residues.

The V call is TRBV10-3, the J call TRBJ2-3, with a possible D match to TRBD2 (5 bases). Germline assignment: CDR1 ENHRY and CDR2 SYGVKD. V gave up 0 bases and J gave up 0 bases, with 13 bases separating them. This CDR3 is 17 amino acids long. The CDR3 sequence is CAISESRWTGSTDTQYF. CDR3 nucleotide sequence: TGTGCCATCAGTGAGTCACGATGGACGGGGAGCACAGATACGCAGTATTTT.

The chain joins TRBV7-6 to TRBJ2-1; TRBD2 matches at 8 bases. CDR1 SGHVS and CDR2 FNYEAQ come from the germline V gene. There are 16 residues in the CDR3. V dropped 5 bases and J dropped 3; count of bases not matched to a gene: 9. The CDR3 nucleotides are TGTGCCAGCAGCCCCCGAACTAGCGGTTTCTACAATGAGCAGTTCTTC. Encoded protein: CASSPRTSGFYNEQFF.

The J gene is TRBJ2-1, the V gene TRBV28, with 8 positions matching TRBD2. Germline assignment: CDR1 MDHEN and CDR2 SYDVKM. Germline trimming cut 3 bases from V and 9 bases from J; bases unmatched to any gene: 10. This CDR3 spans 15 amino acids. CDR3 coding DNA: TGTGCCAGCAGTTTTGGATACGGGAGGGCCATTGAGCAGTTCTTC. Translation: CASSFGYGRAIEQFF.

The chain has TRBV27 and TRBJ2-2, with a tentative D call TRBD2 (5 bases). V was shortened by 6 bases and J by 2 bases, with 10 bases between the two germline ends. Germline V gives CDR1 MNHEY, CDR2 SMNVEV (reference sequence). CDR3 length: 14 residues. This CDR3 reads CASSPTINTGELFF. The CDR3 region has the DNA TGTGCCAGCAGCCCGACTATAAACACCGGGGAGCTGTTTTTT.